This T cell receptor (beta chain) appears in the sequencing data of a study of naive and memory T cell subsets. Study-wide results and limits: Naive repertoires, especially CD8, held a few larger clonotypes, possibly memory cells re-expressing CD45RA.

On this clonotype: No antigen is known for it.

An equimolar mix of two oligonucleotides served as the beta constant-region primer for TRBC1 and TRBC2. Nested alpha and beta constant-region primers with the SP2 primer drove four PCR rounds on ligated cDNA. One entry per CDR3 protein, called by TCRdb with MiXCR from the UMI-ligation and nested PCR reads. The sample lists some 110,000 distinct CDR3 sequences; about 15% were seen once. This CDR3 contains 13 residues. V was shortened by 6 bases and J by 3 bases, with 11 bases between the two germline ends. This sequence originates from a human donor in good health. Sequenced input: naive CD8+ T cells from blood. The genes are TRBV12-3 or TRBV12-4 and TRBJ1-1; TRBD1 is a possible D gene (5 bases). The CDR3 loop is CASRWGVYTEAFF. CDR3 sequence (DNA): TGTGCCAGCAGATGGGGGGTATACACTGAAGCTTTCTTT.